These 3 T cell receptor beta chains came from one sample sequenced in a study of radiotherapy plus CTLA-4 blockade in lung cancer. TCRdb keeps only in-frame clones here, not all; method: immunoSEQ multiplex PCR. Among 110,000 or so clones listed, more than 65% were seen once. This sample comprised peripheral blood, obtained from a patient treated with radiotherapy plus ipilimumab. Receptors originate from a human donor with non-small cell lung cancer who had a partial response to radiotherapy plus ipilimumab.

This CDR3 is CASSPLGLLAKVYEQYF. The CDR3 DNA follows: TGCGCCAGCAGTCCCCTGGGACTCCTCGCTAAGGTCTACGAGCAGTACTTC. The chain couples TRBV10-2 to TRBJ2-5, with D perhaps matching TRBD2 (6 bases). TRBJ2-7 matches the DNA end more closely, so the J call is doubtful. The CDR3 length is 17 residues. From germline, CDR1 is WSHSY and CDR2 SAAADI.

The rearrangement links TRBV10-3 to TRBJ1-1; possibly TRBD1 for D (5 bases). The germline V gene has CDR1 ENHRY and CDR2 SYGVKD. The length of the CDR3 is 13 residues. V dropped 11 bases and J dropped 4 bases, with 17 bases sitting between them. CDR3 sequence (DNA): TGTGCCTTCGCCGGGGGTCTGGGCACTGAAGCTTTCTTT. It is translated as CAFAGGLGTEAFF.

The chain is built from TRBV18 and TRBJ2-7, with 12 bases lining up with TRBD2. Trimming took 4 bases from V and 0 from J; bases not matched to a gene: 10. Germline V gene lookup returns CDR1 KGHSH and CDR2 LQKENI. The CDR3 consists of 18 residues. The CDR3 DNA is TGTGCCAGCTCACGCCGCGCGACTAGCGGGAGTATCTCCTACGAGCAGTACTTC. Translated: CASSRRATSGSISYEQYF.